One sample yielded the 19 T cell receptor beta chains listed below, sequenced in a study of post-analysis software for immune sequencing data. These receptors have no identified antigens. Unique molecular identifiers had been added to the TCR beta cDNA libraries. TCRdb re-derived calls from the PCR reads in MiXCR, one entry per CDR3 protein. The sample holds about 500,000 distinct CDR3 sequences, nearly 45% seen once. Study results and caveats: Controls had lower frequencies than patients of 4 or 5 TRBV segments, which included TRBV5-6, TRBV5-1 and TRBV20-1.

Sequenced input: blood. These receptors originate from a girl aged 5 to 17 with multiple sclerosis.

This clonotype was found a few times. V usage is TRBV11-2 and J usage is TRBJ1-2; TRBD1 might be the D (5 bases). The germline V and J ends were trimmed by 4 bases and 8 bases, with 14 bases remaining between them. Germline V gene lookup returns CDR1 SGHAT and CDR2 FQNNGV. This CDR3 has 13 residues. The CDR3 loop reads CASSSGLGMGYTF. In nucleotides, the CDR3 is TGTGCCAGCAGCTCGGGACTGGGCATGGGCTACACCTTC.

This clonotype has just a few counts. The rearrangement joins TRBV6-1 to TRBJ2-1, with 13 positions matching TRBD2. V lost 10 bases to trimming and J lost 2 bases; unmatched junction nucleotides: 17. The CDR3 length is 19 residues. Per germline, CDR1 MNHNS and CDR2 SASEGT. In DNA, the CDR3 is TGTGCCACCGGCCCCACAGGACTAGCGGGAGTGTCTGCCTACAATGAGCAGTTCTTC. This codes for CATGPTGLAGVSAYNEQFF.

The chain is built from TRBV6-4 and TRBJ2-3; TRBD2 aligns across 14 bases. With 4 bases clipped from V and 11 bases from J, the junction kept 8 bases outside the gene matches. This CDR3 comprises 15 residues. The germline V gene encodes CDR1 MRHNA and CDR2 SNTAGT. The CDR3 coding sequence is TGTGCCAGCAGTGGCTCGACTAGCGGGAGGGCCGTGCAGTATTTT. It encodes CASSGSTSGRAVQYF.

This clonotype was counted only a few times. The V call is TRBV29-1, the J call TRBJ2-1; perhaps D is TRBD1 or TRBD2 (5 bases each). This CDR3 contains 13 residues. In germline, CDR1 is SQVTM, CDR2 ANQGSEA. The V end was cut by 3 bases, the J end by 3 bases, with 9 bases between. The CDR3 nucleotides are TGCAGCGTTGAGGGAGACAGCTACAATGAGCAGTTCTTC. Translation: CSVEGDSYNEQFF.

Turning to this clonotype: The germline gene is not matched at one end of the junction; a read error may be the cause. The CDR3 sequence is CASSGTSGSTNTEYF. The CDR3 coding sequence is TGTGCCAGCAGCGGGACTAGCGGGAGTACAAATACGGAGTATTTT. The chain has TRBV7-2 and TRBJ2-3; 14 bases are shared with TRBD2. Germline V gene data show CDR1 as SGHTA and CDR2 as FQGNSA. The CDR3 is made up of 15 amino acids.

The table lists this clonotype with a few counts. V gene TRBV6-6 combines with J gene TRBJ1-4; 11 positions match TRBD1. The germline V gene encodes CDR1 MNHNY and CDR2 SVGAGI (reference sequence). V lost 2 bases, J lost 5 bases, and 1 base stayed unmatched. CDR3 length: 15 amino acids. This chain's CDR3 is CASSYRDRGNEKLFF. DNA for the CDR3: TGTGCCAGCAGTTACCGGGACAGGGGGAATGAAAAACTGTTTTTT.

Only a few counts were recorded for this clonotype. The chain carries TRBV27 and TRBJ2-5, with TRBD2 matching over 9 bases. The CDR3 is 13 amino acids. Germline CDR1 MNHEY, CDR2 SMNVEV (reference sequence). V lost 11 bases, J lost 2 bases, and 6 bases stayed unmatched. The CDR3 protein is CASGTSRQETQYF. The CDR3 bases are TGTGCCTCTGGGACTAGCAGGCAAGAGACCCAGTACTTC.

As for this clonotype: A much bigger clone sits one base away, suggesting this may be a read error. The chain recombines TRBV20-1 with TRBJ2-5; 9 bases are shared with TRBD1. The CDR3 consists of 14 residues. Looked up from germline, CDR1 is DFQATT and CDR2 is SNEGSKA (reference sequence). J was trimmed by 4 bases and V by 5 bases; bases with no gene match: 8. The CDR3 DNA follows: TGCAGTGCTTATGGGACAGGGATTGGAGAGACCCAGTACTTC. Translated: CSAYGTGIGETQYF.

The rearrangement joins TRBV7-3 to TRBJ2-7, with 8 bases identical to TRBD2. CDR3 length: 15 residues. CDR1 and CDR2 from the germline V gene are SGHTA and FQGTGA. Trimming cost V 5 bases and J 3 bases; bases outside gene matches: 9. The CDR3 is CASSPGSGGYYEQYF. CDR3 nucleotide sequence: TGTGCCAGCAGCCCCGGTTCGGGAGGGTACTACGAGCAGTACTTC.

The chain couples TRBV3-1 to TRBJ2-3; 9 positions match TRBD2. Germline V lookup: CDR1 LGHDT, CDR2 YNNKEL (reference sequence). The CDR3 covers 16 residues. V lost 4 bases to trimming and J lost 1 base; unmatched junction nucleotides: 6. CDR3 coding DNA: TGTGCCAGCAGCCCACGGAGGACTAGCGGCACAGATACGCAGTATTTT. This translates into CASSPRRTSGTDTQYF.

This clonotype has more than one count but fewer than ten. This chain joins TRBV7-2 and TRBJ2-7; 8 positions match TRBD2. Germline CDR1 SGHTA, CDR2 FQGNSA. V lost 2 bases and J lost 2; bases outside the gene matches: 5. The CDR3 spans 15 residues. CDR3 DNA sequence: TGTGCCAGCAGCTTAATGTTAGCGGGGACCTACGAGCAGTACTTC. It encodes CASSLMLAGTYEQYF.

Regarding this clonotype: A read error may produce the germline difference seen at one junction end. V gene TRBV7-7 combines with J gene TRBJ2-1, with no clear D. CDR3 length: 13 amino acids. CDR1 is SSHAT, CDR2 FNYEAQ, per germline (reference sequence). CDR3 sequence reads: CASSFNRDNEQFF. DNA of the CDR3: TGTGCTAGCAGCTTTAACCGAGACAATGAGCAGTTCTTC.

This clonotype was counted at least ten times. DNA for the CDR3: TGTGCCAGCAGTCACCTCTTGCCAAGGGTAAGGGATGGCTACACCTTC. Its translation is CASSHLLPRVRDGYTF. The V and J genes are TRBV6-2 or TRBV6-3 and TRBJ1-2; D gene unclear. This CDR3 has 16 amino acids. Trimming took off 5 bases at V and 6 bases at J, with 22 bases between the two ends. CDR1 and CDR2 (germline): MNHEY, SVGEGT.

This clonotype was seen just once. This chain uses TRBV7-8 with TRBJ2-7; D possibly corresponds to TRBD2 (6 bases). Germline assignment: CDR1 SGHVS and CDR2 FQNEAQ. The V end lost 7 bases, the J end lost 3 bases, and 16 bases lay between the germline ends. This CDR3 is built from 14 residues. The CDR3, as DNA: TGTGCCAGCACCATCGGGGGTAGCGGCTACGAGCAGTACTTC. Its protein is CASTIGGSGYEQYF.

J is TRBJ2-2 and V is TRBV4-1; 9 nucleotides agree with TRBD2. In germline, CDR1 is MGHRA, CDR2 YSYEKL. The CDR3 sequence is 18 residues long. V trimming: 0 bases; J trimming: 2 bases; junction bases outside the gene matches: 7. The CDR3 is CASSQDAGLASNTGELFF. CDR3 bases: TGCGCCAGCAGCCAAGATGCAGGACTAGCGAGTAACACCGGGGAGCTGTTTTTT.

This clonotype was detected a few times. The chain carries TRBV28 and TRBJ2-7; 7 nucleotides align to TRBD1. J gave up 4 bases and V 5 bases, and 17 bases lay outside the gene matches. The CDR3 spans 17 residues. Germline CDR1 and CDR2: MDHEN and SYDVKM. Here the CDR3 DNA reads TGTGCCAGCAGTAAAGCCCGGGACAGATTTTATTATTACGAGCAGTACTTC. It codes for CASSKARDRFYYYEQYF.

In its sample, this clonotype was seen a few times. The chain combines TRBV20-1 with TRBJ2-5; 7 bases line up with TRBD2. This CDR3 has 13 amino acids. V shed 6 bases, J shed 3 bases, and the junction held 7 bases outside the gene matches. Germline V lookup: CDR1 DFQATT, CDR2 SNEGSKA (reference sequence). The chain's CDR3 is CSAEKTSEETQYF. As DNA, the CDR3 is TGCAGTGCCGAAAAAACTAGCGAAGAGACCCAGTACTTC.

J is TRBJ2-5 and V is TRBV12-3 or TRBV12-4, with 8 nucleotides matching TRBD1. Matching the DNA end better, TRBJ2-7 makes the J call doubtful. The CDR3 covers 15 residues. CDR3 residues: CASRPGQGSPYEQYF. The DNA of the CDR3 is TGTGCCAGCAGACCCGGACAGGGTAGCCCCTACGAGCAGTACTTC.

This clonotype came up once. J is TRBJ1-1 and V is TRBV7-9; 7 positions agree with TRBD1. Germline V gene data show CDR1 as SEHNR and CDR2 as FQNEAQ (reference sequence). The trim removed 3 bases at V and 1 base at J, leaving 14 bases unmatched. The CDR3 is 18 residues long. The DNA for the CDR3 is TGTGCCAGCAGCTTTAGACCAGACAGGGATTATCGGAACACTGAAGCTTTCTTT. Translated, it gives CASSFRPDRDYRNTEAFF.